This T cell receptor (beta chain) was profiled in a study of blood T cell repertoires in COVID-19. Across the whole study: Samples came from the United States, Italy and Spain, spanning acute and convalescent COVID-19. In each case, the material was cDNA or gDNA derived from T cells, B-cell-depleted T cells, or PBMCs.

The CDR3 contains 13 residues. Germline V lookup: CDR1 LNHDA, CDR2 SQIVND (reference sequence). V lost 7 bases and J lost 2, with 10 bases in between. In the source study's methods: By means of reference gene primer amplification, nucleated cell counts were estimated. Measured with immunoSEQ multiplex PCR; TCRdb has only the in-frame clones, and not every one. Clone size and the V and J calls come from that table; the DNA yielded D and trimming. The repertoire includes 200,000 to 250,000 clones, 82% of them detected once, and around 3.5% sits in the top ten. The sequence came from a woman aged 80 or older with acute or convalescent COVID-19. The chain employs TRBV19 and TRBJ2-3, with D uncertain. The material sequenced was peripheral blood. The CDR3 DNA reads TGTGCCAGTAACCACTATAACACAGATACGCAGTATTTT. Its translation is CASNHYNTDTQYF.